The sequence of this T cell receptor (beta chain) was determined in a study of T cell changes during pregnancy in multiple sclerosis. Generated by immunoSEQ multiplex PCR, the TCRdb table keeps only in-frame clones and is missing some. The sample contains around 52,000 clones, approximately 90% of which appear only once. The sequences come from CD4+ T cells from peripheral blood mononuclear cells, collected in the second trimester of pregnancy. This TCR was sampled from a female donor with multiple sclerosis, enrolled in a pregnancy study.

The CDR3 DNA follows: TGTGCCATCAGATTGGACAGGGACTCTGGAAACACCATATATTTT. Protein sequence: CAIRLDRDSGNTIYF. V is TRBV10-3 and J is TRBJ1-3; 8 nucleotides match TRBD1. Germline V gene lookup returns CDR1 ENHRY and CDR2 SYGVKD. The CDR3 has 15 residues. With 6 bases clipped from V and 0 bases from J, the junction kept 4 bases outside the gene matches.